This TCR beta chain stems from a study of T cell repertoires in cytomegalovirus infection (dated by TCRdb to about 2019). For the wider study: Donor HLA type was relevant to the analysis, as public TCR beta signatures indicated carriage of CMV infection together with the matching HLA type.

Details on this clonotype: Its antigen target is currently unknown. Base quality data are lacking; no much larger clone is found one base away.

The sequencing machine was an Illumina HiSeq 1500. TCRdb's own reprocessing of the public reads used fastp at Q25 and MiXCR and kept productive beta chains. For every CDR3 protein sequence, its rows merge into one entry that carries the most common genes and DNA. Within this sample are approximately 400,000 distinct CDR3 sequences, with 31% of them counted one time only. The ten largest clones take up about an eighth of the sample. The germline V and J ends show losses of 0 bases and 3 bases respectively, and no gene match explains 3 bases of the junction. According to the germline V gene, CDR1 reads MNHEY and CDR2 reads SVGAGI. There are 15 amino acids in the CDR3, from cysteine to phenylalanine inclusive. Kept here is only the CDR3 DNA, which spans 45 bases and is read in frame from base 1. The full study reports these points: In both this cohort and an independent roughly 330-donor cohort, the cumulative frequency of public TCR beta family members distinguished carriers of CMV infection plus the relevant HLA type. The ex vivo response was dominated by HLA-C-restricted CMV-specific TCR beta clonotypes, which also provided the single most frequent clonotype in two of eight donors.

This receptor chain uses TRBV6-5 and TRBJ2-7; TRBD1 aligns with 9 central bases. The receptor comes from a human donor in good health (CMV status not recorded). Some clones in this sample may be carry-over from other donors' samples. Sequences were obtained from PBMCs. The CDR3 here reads CASSYSDRGFYEQYF. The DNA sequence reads TGTGCCAGCAGTTACTCGGACAGGGGTTTCTACGAGCAGTACTTC.